Listed here are 30 T cell receptor beta chains from one sample, sequenced in a study of cytomegalovirus exposure and HLA in healthy donors. A multiplex PCR was run with 60 Vbeta primers and 13 Jbeta primers. Sequencing used immunoSEQ multiplex PCR; TCRdb keeps in-frame clones, though not all of them. The specimen's table records tens of thousands of clones. The sequencing input was PBMCs. Receptors originate from a middle-aged woman in good health and CMV-seropositive.

This chain links TRBV7-9 with TRBJ1-2; D gene uncertain. Deletions cut 5 bases from V and 7 bases from J, with 26 bases between. This CDR3 has 17 residues. Germline assignment: CDR1 SEHNR and CDR2 FQNEAQ (reference sequence). This chain's CDR3 is CASSPHVLAGIRFGYTF. For the CDR3, the DNA is TGTGCCAGCAGCCCGCATGTCTTAGCGGGAATTAGATTTGGCTACACCTTC.

V is TRBV4-1 and J is TRBJ2-1, with TRBD1 matching 9 bases. V was pared by 4 bases and J by 1 base, with 5 bases of the junction left unmatched. Germline values: CDR1 MGHRA, CDR2 YSYEKL. The CDR3 has 16 amino acids. The CDR3 region is CASSPGQGSSYNEQFF. In DNA, the CDR3 is TGCGCCAGCAGCCCGGGACAGGGTTCGTCCTACAATGAGCAGTTCTTC.

As for this clone: An end of the junction does not agree with germline; a read error may underlie this. This chain uses TRBV7-7 with TRBJ2-7, with TRBD2 as a possible D gene (5 bases). The germline CDR1 and CDR2 sequences are SSHAT and FNYEAQ (reference sequence). The length of the CDR3 is 13 residues. The CDR3 reads CASSLGSGYEQYF. The CDR3 DNA is TGTGCTAGCAGCTTAGGGAGCGGCTACGAGCAGTACTTC.

The V and J genes are TRBV4-1 and TRBJ2-1; TRBD2 agrees at 14 bases. Germline assignment: CDR1 MGHRA and CDR2 YSYEKL. With V trimmed by 1 base and J by 6 bases, 2 bases remained unmatched. CDR3 length: 16 residues. CDR3 bases: TGCGCCAGCAGCCAAGCGGGACTAGCGGGAGTCAATGAGCAGTTCTTC. It is translated as CASSQAGLAGVNEQFF.

V gene TRBV7-3 combines with J gene TRBJ2-1, with 13 bases lining up with TRBD2. CDR3 length equals 16 residues. J was trimmed by 6 bases and V by 2 bases; bases with no gene match: 4. CDR1 and CDR2 (germline): SGHTA, FQGTGA. The CDR3 nucleotides are TGTGCCAGCAGCTTACAAGGGACTAGCGGGGTCAATGAGCAGTTCTTC. Translated: CASSLQGTSGVNEQFF.

Written as DNA, the CDR3 is TGTGCCAGCAGCTTAGTGGCGGGAGGGGATGAGCAGTTCTTC. As protein: CASSLVAGGDEQFF. The chain links TRBV11-2 to TRBJ2-1; 9 bases map to TRBD2. V was pared by 1 base and J by 8 bases, with 3 bases of the junction left unmatched. CDR1 is SGHAT and CDR2 is FQNNGV in the germline V gene. The length of the CDR3 is 14 residues.

V is TRBV10-1 and J is TRBJ1-1, with 9 bases aligning to TRBD1. V lost 8 bases to trimming and J lost 1 base; unmatched junction nucleotides: 5. The CDR3 runs 14 residues. Per germline, CDR1 WNHNN and CDR2 SYGVQD (reference sequence). The DNA for the CDR3 is TGCGCCAGCGGCTACAGGGGGCCGAACACTGAAGCTTTCTTT. Translation gives CASGYRGPNTEAFF.

CDR3 protein: CASSIGTKYTGELFF. CDR3 nucleotide sequence: TGTGCCAGTAGTATAGGGACAAAGTACACCGGGGAGCTGTTTTTT. V gene TRBV19 combines with J gene TRBJ2-2; a weak D match, TRBD1 (5 bases). Germline V lookup: CDR1 LNHDA, CDR2 SQIVND (reference sequence). The CDR3 has 15 residues. Trimming left V 1 base short and J 3 bases short, with 9 bases between.

The chain has TRBV7-6 and TRBJ1-2; TRBD1 matches at 11 bases. This CDR3 contains 16 residues. Germline trimming cut 2 bases from V and 4 bases from J; bases unmatched to any gene: 6. Germline CDR1 and CDR2: SGHVS and FNYEAQ. DNA of the CDR3: TGTGCCAGCAGCTTAAGTAGGACAGGGGGCAGCTATGGCTACACCTTC. Translating it yields CASSLSRTGGSYGYTF.

The chain couples TRBV5-1 to TRBJ2-6, with no clear D. V lost 0 bases to trimming and J lost 8 bases, with 9 bases between them. Germline assignment: CDR1 SGHRS and CDR2 YFSETQ. The CDR3 sequence is 14 residues long. Here the CDR3 DNA reads TGCGCCAGCAGCTTGGTGTCCCAGTCCAACGTCCTGACTTTC. Translation gives CASSLVSQSNVLTF.

The V gene is TRBV15, the J gene TRBJ2-5; D possibly corresponds to TRBD2 (5 bases). Trimming pared 5 bases from V and 4 bases from J, leaving 11 bases between. From germline, CDR1 is LNHNV and CDR2 YYDKDF (reference sequence). The CDR3 has 13 amino acids. The CDR3 bases are TGTGCCACCAGCTTGCTTGGAGGAGAGACCCAGTACTTC. Its translation: CATSLLGGETQYF.

The J gene is TRBJ2-2, the V gene TRBV6-1; 7 bases align to TRBD1. This CDR3 region has 14 residues. Trimming took 4 bases from V and 3 from J; bases not matched to a gene: 2. Germline V CDR1 and CDR2: MNHNS, SASEGT. CDR3 protein: CASSGQGDTGELFF. The CDR3 DNA reads as TGTGCCAGCAGTGGGCAGGGGGACACCGGGGAGCTGTTTTTT.

The chain joins TRBV6-5 to TRBJ2-7; weak D call: TRBD2 (5 bases). Between the trimmed V and J ends, which lost 5 bases and 8 bases, there was a span of 13 bases. Germline-derived CDR1 and CDR2 are MNHEY and SVGAGI. The CDR3 consists of 12 residues. The CDR3 is CASSPRGRKQYF. The CDR3 DNA sequence: TGTGCCAGCAGTCCCCGAGGGAGAAAGCAGTACTTC.

The chain uses TRBV7-9 and TRBJ2-7, with D possibly being TRBD1 (5 bases). V lost 5 bases, J lost 6 bases, and 14 bases lay in between. The CDR3 is 13 amino acids. CDR1 is SEHNR, CDR2 FQNEAQ, per germline (reference sequence). CDR3 nucleotide sequence: TGTGCCAGCAGCGTTAACAGGATTGGCGAGCAGTACTTC. It translates to CASSVNRIGEQYF.

This CDR3 reads CASSQVGGRVDEQYF. CDR3 in DNA: TGCGCCAGCAGCCAAGTAGGGGGCAGGGTCGACGAGCAGTACTTC. The chain uses TRBV4-1 and TRBJ2-7, with 7 bases aligning to TRBD1. CDR3 length equals 15 residues. Looked up from germline, CDR1 is MGHRA and CDR2 is YSYEKL. With V trimmed by 1 base and J by 5 bases, 8 bases remained unmatched.

The CDR3 reads CASSRQGRMAGELFF. The CDR3 region has the DNA TGTGCCAGCAGTCGACAGGGTAGGATGGCCGGGGAGCTGTTTTTT. The J gene is TRBJ2-2, the V gene TRBV28; 7 nucleotides align to TRBD1. Trimming took 5 bases from V and 6 from J; bases not matched to a gene: 9. CDR3 length: 15 residues. Germline CDR1 is MDHEN and CDR2 is SYDVKM.

This chain joins TRBV10-2 and TRBJ1-1, with no clear D. Germline CDR1 is WSHSY and CDR2 is SAAADI. Trimming removed 4 bases from V and 0 bases from J, with 6 bases in between. The CDR3 extends over 13 amino acids. DNA for the CDR3: TGCGCCAGCAGTGGGACTCTGAACACTGAAGCTTTCTTT. Translation gives CASSGTLNTEAFF.

The V and J genes are TRBV10-3 and TRBJ1-2, with 9 bases lining up with TRBD1. There are 13 residues in the CDR3. Germline V gene lookup returns CDR1 ENHRY and CDR2 SYGVKD. V shed 6 bases and J 8 bases; nucleotides not matched to a gene: 7. CDR3 sequence (DNA): TGTGCCATCAGCCGGGACAGGGAATCGGGCTACACCTTC. This encodes CAISRDRESGYTF.

The chain employs TRBV20-1 and TRBJ1-5; D is undetermined. The CDR3 has 11 amino acids. V dropped 1 base and J dropped 12 bases, with 10 bases sitting between them. CDR1 is DFQATT and CDR2 is SNEGSKA in the germline V gene (reference sequence). The CDR3 is CSARVRGNQHF. In DNA form, the CDR3 reads TGCAGTGCTAGAGTGCGGGGAAACCAGCATTTT.

V usage is TRBV13 and J usage is TRBJ2-1; 8 positions match TRBD1. CDR3 length equals 17 residues. Trimming at V came to 0 bases and at J to 8 bases, leaving 12 bases not matched to a gene. From germline, CDR1 is PRHDT and CDR2 FYEKMQ (reference sequence). Here the CDR3 reads CASSLGFDRGFDYEQFF. In nucleotides, the CDR3 is TGTGCCAGCAGCTTAGGATTTGACAGGGGTTTTGACTATGAGCAGTTCTTC. Complete variable domain (other parts from reference TRBV13 and TRBJ2-1): AAGVIQSPRHLIKEKRETATLKCYPIPRHDTVYWYQQGPGQDPQFLISFYEKMQSDKGSIPDRFSAQQFSDYHSELNMSSLELGDSALYFCASSLGFDRGFDYEQFFGPGTRLTVL.

CDR3 in amino acids: CASSLDGQGGELFF. CDR3 in DNA: TGCGCCAGCAGCTTGGACGGACAGGGGGGGGAGCTGTTTTTT. J is TRBJ2-2 and V is TRBV5-1, with 9 positions matching TRBD1. CDR3 length equals 14 residues. Germline-derived CDR1 and CDR2 are SGHRS and YFSETQ. J lost 8 bases, V lost 0 bases, and 2 bases had no gene match.

The rearrangement uses TRBV4-1 and TRBJ2-7; weak D call: TRBD2 (7 bases). The CDR3 extends over 13 amino acids. Trimming removed 4 bases from V and 6 bases from J, with 13 bases in between. The V gene's germline CDR1 is MGHRA and CDR2 YSYEKL. CDR3 nucleotides: TGCGCCAGCAGCCCCCGGGGGGCCTTCGAGCAGTACTTC. Protein sequence: CASSPRGAFEQYF.

This chain uses TRBV6-5 with TRBJ2-1; TRBD1 aligns across 8 bases. The V segment lost 5 bases and the J segment 6 bases; nucleotides outside the gene matches: 9. The CDR3 runs to 15 residues. Germline V CDR1 and CDR2: MNHEY, SVGAGI. This CDR3 is CASSPGQGPANEQFF. For the CDR3, the DNA is TGTGCCAGCAGTCCCGGACAGGGACCAGCCAATGAGCAGTTCTTC.

This rearrangement joins TRBV4-2 to TRBJ2-6; weak D call: TRBD2 (6 bases). In germline, CDR1 is LGHNA, CDR2 YNFKEQ. The ends were cut back, 0 bases at V and 0 bases at J, with 12 bases in the middle. This CDR3 has 18 residues. CDR3 protein: CASSQDPDGGSGANVLTF. CDR3 sequence (DNA): TGTGCCAGCAGCCAAGACCCTGACGGGGGCTCTGGGGCCAACGTCCTGACTTTC.

As concerns this clone: The junction does not match germline at one end; this may be a read error. The gene calls are TRBV19 and TRBJ2-7; D might be TRBD1 (5 bases). CDR1 is LNHDA and CDR2 is SQIVND in the germline V gene (reference sequence). The CDR3 has 15 residues. The CDR3 coding sequence is TGTGCCAATAGTACCGAACCGGACACGTTTTACGAGCAGTACTTC. Protein sequence: CANSTEPDTFYEQYF.

V gene TRBV5-5 combines with J gene TRBJ2-7; D may be TRBD2 (6 bases). Germline loops: CDR1 SGHKS, CDR2 YYEKEE (reference sequence). V lost 3 bases and J lost 0, with 13 bases in between. The CDR3 is made up of 15 amino acids. CDR3 in DNA: TGTGCCAGCAGCTCGGGACTTGCGAGCTCCTACGAGCAGTACTTC. It codes for CASSSGLASSYEQYF.

This clone ranks as medium-sized (0.01 to 0.1%) in terms of frequency. The gene calls are TRBV6-4 and TRBJ2-6; perhaps TRBD2 as D (6 bases). There are 16 residues in the CDR3. The V gene's germline CDR1 is MRHNA and CDR2 SNTAGT. V lost 4 bases and J 0 bases, leaving 10 bases between the germline ends. CDR3 sequence: CASSAMGGSGANVLTF. CDR3 DNA sequence: TGTGCCAGCAGTGCTATGGGGGGCTCTGGGGCCAACGTCCTGACTTTC.

This chain joins TRBV19 and TRBJ2-2; a possible D gene is TRBD1 (6 bases). Germline assignment: CDR1 LNHDA and CDR2 SQIVND (reference sequence). Deletions cut 9 bases from V and 1 base from J, with 12 bases between. The CDR3 sequence is 14 residues long. The CDR3 coding sequence is TGTGCCAGCCTGAGGACAGTGAACACCGGGGAGCTGTTTTTT. Protein product: CASLRTVNTGELFF.

V and J are TRBV29-1 and TRBJ2-2; TRBD2 aligns across 14 bases. V dropped 6 bases and J dropped 7; count of bases not matched to a gene: 7. CDR3 size: 15 residues. Per the germline V gene, CDR1 is SQVTM and CDR2 is ANQGSEA. The CDR3 DNA follows: TGCAGCGTCGGGACTAGCGGGGGCTGGAGCGGGGAGCTGTTTTTT. Its protein product is CSVGTSGGWSGELFF.

This rearrangement joins TRBV6-1 to TRBJ2-7; 9 bases match TRBD2. The CDR3 totals 16 residues. V dropped 1 base and J dropped 5; count of bases not matched to a gene: 9. CDR1 MNHNS and CDR2 SASEGT come from the germline V gene. Here the CDR3 DNA reads TGTGCCAGCAGTGAAGATGGCGGCGGGGGGGCCCACGAGCAGTACTTC. It is translated as CASSEDGGGGAHEQYF.